The clone carrying this T cell receptor (beta chain) was counted ten times or more. The CDR3 spans 18 residues. Unmatched junction bases numbered 15, after V lost 4 bases and J lost 4 bases. The data were taken from a study of HIV-infected patients and healthy controls. cDNA was made from about 500 ng RNA using alpha and beta constant primers. Each of the alpha and beta chains got its own library through chain-specific third strand synthesis with indices. One entry per CDR3 protein results from TCRdb running MiXCR on the 5' RACE reads. This sample has roughly 14,000 distinct CDR3 sequences, with around 6.7% found just once. All unsorted peripheral T cells were captured because whole blood was used without fractionation.

This sequence joins TRBV5-3 and TRBJ2-3, with 10 bases identical to TRBD2. TRBV5-3 is noted as an ORF with a role that remains uncertain. Sequencing input: blood. This receptor was obtained from an adult in good health. The CDR3 loop is CARSVVGRGLADSDTQYF. The CDR3 DNA is TGTGCCAGAAGCGTAGTTGGGAGAGGACTAGCGGACTCAGATACGCAGTATTTT.